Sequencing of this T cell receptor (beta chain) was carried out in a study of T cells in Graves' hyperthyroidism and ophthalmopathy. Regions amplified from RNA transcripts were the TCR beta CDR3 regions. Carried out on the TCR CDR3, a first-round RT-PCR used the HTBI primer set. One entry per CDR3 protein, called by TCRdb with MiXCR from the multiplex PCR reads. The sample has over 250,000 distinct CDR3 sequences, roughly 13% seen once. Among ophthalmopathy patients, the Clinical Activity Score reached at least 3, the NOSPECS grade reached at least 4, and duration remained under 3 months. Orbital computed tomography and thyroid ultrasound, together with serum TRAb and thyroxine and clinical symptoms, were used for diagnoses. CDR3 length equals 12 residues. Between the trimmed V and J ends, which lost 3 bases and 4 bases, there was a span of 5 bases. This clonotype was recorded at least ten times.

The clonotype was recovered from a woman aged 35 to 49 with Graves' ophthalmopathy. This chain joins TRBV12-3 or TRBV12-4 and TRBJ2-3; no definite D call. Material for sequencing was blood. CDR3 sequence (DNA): TGTGCCAGCAGTTTTTCGGCAGATACGCAGTATTTT. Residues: CASSFSADTQYF.